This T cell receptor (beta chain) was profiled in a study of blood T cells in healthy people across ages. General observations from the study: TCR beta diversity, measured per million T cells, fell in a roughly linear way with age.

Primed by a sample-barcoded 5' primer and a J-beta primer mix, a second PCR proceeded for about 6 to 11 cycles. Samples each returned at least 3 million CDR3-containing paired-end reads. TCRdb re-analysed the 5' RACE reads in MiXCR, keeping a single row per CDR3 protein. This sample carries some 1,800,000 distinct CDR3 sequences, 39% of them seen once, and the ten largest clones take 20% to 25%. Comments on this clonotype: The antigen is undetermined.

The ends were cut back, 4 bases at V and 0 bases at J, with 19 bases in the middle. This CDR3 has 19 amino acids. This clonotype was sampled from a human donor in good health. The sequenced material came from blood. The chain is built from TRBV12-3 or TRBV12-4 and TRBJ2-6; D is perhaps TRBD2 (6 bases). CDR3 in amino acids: CASSSFLSGEGSGANVLTF. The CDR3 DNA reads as TGTGCCAGCAGTTCCTTTCTTAGCGGCGAAGGCTCTGGGGCCAACGTCCTGACTTTC.